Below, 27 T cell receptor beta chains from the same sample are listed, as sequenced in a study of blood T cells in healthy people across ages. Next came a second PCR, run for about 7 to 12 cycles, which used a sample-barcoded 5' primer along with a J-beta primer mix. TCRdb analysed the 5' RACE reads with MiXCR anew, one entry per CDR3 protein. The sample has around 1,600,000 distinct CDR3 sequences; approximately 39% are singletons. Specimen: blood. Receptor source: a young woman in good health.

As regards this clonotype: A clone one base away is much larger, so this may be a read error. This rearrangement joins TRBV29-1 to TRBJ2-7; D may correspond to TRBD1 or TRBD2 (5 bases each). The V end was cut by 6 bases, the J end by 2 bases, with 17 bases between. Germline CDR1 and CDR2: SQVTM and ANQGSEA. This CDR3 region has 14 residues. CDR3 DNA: TGCAGCGTACGGGACCAAATGATGCCCTACGAGCAGTACTTC. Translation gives CSVRDQMMPYEQYF.

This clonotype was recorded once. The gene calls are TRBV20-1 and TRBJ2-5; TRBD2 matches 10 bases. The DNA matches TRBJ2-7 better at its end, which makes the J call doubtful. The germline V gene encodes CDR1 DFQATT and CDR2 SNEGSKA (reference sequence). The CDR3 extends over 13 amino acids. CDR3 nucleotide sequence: TGCAGTGCTTTACCTAGCGGGAGATACGAGCAGTACTTC. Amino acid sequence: CSALPSGRYEQYF.

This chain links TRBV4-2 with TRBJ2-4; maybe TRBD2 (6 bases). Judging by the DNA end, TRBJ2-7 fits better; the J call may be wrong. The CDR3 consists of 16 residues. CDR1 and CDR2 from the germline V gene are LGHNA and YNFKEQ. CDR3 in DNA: TGTGCCAGCAGCCAGGATCCCGGGACTCGCAACCACGAGCAGTACTTC. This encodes CASSQDPGTRNHEQYF.

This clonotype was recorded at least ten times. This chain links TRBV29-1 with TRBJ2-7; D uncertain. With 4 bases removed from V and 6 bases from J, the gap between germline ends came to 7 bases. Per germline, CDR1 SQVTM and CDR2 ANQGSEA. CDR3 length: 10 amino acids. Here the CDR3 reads CSVVQGEQYF. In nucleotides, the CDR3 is TGCAGCGTTGTTCAAGGCGAGCAGTACTTC.

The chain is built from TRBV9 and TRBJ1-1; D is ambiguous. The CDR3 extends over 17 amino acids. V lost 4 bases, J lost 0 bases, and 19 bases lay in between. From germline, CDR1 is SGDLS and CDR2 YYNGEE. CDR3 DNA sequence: TGTGCCAGCAGCTCCATGGACGGAGGGTTCATGAACACTGAAGCTTTCTTT. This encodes CASSSMDGGFMNTEAFF.

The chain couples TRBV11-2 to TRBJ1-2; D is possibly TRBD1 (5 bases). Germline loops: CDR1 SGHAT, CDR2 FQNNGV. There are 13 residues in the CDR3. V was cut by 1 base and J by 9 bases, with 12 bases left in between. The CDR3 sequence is CASSLGQKFRYTF. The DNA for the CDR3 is TGTGCCAGCAGCTTAGGACAGAAGTTCCGCTACACCTTC.

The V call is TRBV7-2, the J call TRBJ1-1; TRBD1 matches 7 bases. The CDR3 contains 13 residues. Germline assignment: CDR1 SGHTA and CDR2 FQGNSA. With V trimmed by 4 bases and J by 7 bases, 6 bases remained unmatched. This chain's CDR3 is CASSSLTGCEAFF. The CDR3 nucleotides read TGTGCCAGCAGCTCACTGACAGGGTGTGAAGCTTTCTTT.

The CDR3: CASSRRGQANYEQYF. In nucleotides, the CDR3 is TGTGCCAGCAGCCGCAGGGGACAGGCAAACTACGAGCAGTACTTC. The chain employs TRBV7-9 and TRBJ2-7, with 8 bases identical to TRBD1. Losses at the gene ends were 5 bases for V and 3 bases for J; bases not matched to a gene: 9. The CDR3 length is 15 residues. The germline V gene encodes CDR1 SEHNR and CDR2 FQNEAQ (reference sequence).

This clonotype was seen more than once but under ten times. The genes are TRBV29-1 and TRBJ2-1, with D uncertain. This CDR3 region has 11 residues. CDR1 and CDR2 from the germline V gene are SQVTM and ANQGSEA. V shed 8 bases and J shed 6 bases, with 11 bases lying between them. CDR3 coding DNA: TGCAGCCTTGTCCAGTTCAATGAGCAGTTCTTC. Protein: CSLVQFNEQFF.

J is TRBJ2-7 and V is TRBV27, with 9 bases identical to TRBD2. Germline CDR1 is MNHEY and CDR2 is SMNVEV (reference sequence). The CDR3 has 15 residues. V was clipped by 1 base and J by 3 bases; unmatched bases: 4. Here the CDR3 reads CASSLFLAGNYEQYF. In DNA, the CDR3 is TGTGCCAGCAGTTTATTTCTAGCGGGGAACTACGAGCAGTACTTC.

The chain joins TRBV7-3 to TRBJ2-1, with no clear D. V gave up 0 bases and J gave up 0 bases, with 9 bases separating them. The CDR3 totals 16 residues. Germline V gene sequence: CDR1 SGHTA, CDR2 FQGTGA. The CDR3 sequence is CASSLTLGSSYNEQFF. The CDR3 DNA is TGTGCCAGCAGCTTAACTCTCGGAAGCTCCTACAATGAGCAGTTCTTC.

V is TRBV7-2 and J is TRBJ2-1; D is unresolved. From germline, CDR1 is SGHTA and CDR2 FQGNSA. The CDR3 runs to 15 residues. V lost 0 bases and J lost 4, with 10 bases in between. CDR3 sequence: CASSLAEALYNEQFF. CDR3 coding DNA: TGTGCCAGCAGCTTAGCAGAGGCCCTTTACAATGAGCAGTTCTTC.

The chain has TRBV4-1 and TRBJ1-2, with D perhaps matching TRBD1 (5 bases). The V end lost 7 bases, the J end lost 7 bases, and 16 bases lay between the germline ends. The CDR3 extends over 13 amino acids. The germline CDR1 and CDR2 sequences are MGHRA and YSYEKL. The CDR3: CASKPLGVSGYTF. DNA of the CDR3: TGCGCCAGCAAACCACTGGGGGTGTCTGGCTACACCTTC.

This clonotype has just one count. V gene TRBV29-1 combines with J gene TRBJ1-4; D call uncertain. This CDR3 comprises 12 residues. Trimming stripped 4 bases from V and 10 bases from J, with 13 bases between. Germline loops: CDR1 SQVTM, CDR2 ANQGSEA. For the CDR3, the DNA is TGCAGCGTTGTCCTTAAGTCGGGAAAACTGTTTTTT. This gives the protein CSVVLKSGKLFF. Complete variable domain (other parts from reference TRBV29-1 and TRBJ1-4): SAVISQKPSRDICQRGTSLTIQCQVDSQVTMMFWYRQQPGQSLTLIATANQGSEATYESGFVIDKFPISRPNLTFSTLTVSNMSPEDSSIYLCSVVLKSGKLFFGSGTQLSVL.

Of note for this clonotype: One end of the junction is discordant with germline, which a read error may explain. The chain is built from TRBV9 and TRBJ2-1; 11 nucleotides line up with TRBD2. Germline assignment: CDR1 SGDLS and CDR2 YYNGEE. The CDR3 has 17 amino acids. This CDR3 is CASSSPGTSGLYNEQSF. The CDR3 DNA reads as TGTGCCAGCAGCTCCCCCGGGACTAGCGGTCTATACAATGAGCAGTCCTTC.

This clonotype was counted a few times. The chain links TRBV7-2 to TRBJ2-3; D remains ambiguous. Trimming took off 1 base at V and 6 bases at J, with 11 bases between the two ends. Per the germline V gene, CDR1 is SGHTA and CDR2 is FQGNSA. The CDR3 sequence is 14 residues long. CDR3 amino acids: CASSLGSKRDTQYF. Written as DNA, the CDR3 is TGTGCCAGCAGCTTAGGATCAAAGCGTGATACGCAGTATTTT.

The CDR3 sequence is CTSSYLMRELETQYF. The DNA of the CDR3 is TGTACCAGCAGCTACCTAATGCGGGAGTTAGAGACCCAGTACTTC. The chain carries TRBV7-2 and TRBJ2-7, with 7 bases identical to TRBD2. The better agreement between TRBJ2-5 and the DNA end casts doubt on the J call. CDR3 size: 15 residues. Germline V gene sequence: CDR1 SGHTA, CDR2 FQGNSA.

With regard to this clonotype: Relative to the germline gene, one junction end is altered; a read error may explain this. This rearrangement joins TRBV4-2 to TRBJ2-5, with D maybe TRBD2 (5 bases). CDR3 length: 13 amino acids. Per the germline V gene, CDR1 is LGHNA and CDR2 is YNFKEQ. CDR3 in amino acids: CAGSLALNNEQYF. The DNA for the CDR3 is TGTGCCGGCAGCCTAGCCCTTAACAATGAGCAGTACTTC.

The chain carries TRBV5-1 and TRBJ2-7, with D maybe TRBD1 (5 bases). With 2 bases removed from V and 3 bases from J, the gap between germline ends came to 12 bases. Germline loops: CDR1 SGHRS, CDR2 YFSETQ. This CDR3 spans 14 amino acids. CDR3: CASSFQGMCYEQYF. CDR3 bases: TGCGCCAGCAGCTTCCAGGGTATGTGCTACGAGCAGTACTTC.

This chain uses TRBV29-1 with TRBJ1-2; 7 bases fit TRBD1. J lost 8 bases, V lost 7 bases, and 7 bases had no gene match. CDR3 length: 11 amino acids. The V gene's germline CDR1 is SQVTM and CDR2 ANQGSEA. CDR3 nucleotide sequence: TGCAGCGCCGGGACAGTTTGCGGCTACACCTTC. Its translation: CSAGTVCGYTF. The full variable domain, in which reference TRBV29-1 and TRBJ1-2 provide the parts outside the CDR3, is SAVISQKPSRDICQRGTSLTIQCQVDSQVTMMFWYRQQPGQSLTLIATANQGSEATYESGFVIDKFPISRPNLTFSTLTVSNMSPEDSSIYLCSAGTVCGYTFGSGTRLTVV.

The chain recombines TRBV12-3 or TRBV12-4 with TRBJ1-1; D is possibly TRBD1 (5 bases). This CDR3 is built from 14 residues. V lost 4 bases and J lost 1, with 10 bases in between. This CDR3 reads CASSSADRNTEAFF. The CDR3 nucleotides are TGTGCCAGCAGTTCCGCCGACAGGAACACTGAAGCTTTCTTT.

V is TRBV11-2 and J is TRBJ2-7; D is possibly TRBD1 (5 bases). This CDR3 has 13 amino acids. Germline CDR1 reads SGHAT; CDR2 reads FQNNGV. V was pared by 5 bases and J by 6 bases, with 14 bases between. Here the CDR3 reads CASSTPRVSEQYF. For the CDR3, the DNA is TGTGCCAGCAGCACGCCCAGGGTCTCCGAGCAGTACTTC.

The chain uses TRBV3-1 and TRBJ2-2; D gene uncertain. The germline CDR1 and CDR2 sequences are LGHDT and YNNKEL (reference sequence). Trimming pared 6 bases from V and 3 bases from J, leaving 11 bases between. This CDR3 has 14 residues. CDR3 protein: CASSVSRDTGELFF. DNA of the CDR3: TGTGCCAGCAGTGTCTCTCGGGACACCGGGGAGCTGTTTTTT.

The CDR3 coding sequence is TGTGCCAGCAGCCCAAAACGTACTGAAGCTTTCTTT. Its protein is CASSPKRTEAFF. The chain couples TRBV7-2 to TRBJ1-1; D uncertain. V lost 5 bases to trimming and J lost 5 bases, with 9 bases between them. Germline V CDR1 and CDR2: SGHTA, FQGNSA. CDR3 length equals 12 residues.

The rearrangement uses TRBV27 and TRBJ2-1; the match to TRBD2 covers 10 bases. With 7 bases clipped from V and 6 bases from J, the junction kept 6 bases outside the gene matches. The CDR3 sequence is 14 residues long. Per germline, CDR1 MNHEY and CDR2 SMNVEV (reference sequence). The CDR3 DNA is TGTGCCAGCAAGCTAGCGGGGGCCCTCAATGAGCAGTTCTTC. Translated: CASKLAGALNEQFF.

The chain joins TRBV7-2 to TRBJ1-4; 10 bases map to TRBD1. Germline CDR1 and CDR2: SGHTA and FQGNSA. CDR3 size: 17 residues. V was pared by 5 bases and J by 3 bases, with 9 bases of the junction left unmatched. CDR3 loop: CASSAQDRGPSNEKLFF. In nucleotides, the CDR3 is TGTGCCAGCAGCGCTCAAGACAGGGGGCCGTCTAATGAAAAACTGTTTTTT.

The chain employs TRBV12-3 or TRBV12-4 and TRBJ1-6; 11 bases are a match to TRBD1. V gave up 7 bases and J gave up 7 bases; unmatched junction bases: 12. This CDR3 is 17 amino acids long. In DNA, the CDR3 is TGTGCCAGCATGAGGACAGGGGGCGACTCAGGAAATTCACCCCTCCACTTT. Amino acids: CASMRTGGDSGNSPLHF.